These 9 T cell receptor beta chains were all obtained from the same sample, sequenced in a study of T-cell memory formation after mild COVID-19. In TCRdb, the 5' RACE reads were re-called with MiXCR into one record per CDR3 protein. The table shows around 310,000 distinct CDR3 sequences, with about 20% occurring only once. Sequencing was done on a sample of PBMCs or a T cell subset sorted from them (not recorded which). The receptors here all came from a man younger than 35 who had mild COVID-19 (a few samples of this study predate the infection). Cell type and time point are not known.

V and J are TRBV20-1 and TRBJ2-3; 7 bases fit TRBD1. CDR3 length equals 14 residues. Germline V lookup: CDR1 DFQATT, CDR2 SNEGSKA (reference sequence). Trimming took 5 bases from V and 0 from J; bases not matched to a gene: 5. CDR3 residues: CSAGRTGSTDTQYF. The CDR3 region has the DNA TGCAGTGCTGGAAGGACAGGTAGCACAGATACGCAGTATTTT.

This clonotype has at least ten counts. Here the CDR3 reads CASSSLARDTQYF. CDR3 nucleotides: TGTGCCAGCAGCTCCCTAGCGCGAGATACGCAGTATTTT. The chain joins TRBV7-6 to TRBJ2-3; D might be TRBD2 (6 bases). There are 13 residues in the CDR3. Germline V lookup: CDR1 SGHVS, CDR2 FNYEAQ. The germline V and J ends were trimmed by 4 bases and 5 bases, with 10 bases remaining between them.

This clonotype was detected only a few times. The chain recombines TRBV29-1 with TRBJ1-1; maybe TRBD1 (5 bases). This CDR3 is built from 10 residues. Germline CDR1 SQVTM, CDR2 ANQGSEA. V dropped 6 bases and J dropped 5 bases, with 7 bases sitting between them. CDR3 amino acids: CSVGGTEAFF. The CDR3 nucleotides read TGCAGCGTCGGGGGAACTGAAGCTTTCTTT.

V and J are TRBV12-3 or TRBV12-4 and TRBJ1-4, with TRBD1 matching over 7 bases. The junction had 2 bases not matched to a gene; V was cut back by 0 bases and J by 4 bases. The CDR3 spans 15 residues. For the CDR3, the DNA is TGTGCCAGCAGTTTAGCTGGGGACAGTAATGAAAAACTGTTTTTT. This codes for CASSLAGDSNEKLFF.

V gene TRBV7-3 combines with J gene TRBJ2-3, with D perhaps matching TRBD2 (5 bases). This CDR3 is built from 14 residues. Trimming removed 0 bases from V and 4 bases from J, with 8 bases in between. The germline V gene has CDR1 SGHTA and CDR2 FQGTGA. CDR3 amino acids: CASSLTEGSDTQYF. The CDR3 DNA is TGTGCCAGCAGCTTAACTGAGGGATCAGATACGCAGTATTTT. Combining the CDR3 with reference TRBV7-3 and TRBJ2-3 gives the whole variable domain GAGVSQTPSNKVTEKGKYVELRCDPISGHTALYWYRQSLGQGPEFLIYFQGTGAADDSGLPNDRFFAVRPEGSVSTLKIQRTERGDSAVYLCASSLTEGSDTQYFGPGTRLTVL.

The chain carries TRBV30 and TRBJ2-3, with 9 bases identical to TRBD2. Germline V CDR1 and CDR2: GTSNPN, SVGIG (reference sequence). V lost 3 bases and J lost 3; bases outside the gene matches: 7. This CDR3 spans 15 amino acids. CDR3: CAWRQRGVRTDTQYF. CDR3 sequence (DNA): TGTGCCTGGAGGCAGCGGGGGGTACGGACAGATACGCAGTATTTT.

This clonotype was picked up a small number of times. The V and J genes are TRBV12-3 or TRBV12-4 and TRBJ2-1; D remains unclear. Trimming removed 5 bases from V and 6 bases from J, with 5 bases in between. The CDR3 length is 11 residues. The CDR3 loop reads CASSPRNEQFF. The CDR3 region has the DNA TGTGCCAGCAGTCCCCGCAATGAGCAGTTCTTC.

This chain connects TRBV14 to TRBJ2-7; the D gene is possibly TRBD2 (5 bases). Trimming stripped 1 base from V and 12 bases from J, with 16 bases between. Germline CDR1 is SGHDN and CDR2 is FVKESK. This CDR3 region has 13 residues. This CDR3 reads CASSQGYRTRRYV. CDR3 coding DNA: TGTGCCAGCAGCCAAGGTTACAGAACTAGACGGTACGTC.

The chain joins TRBV7-2 to TRBJ2-3, with 9 bases that match TRBD2. The CDR3 contains 17 residues. J lost 2 bases, V lost 5 bases, and 11 bases had no gene match. CDR1 is SGHTA, CDR2 FQGNSA, per germline. This CDR3 is CASSLRGSGGFTDTQYF. The CDR3 region has the DNA TGTGCCAGCAGCCTTCGGGGTAGCGGGGGCTTCACAGATACGCAGTATTTT. Full variable domain (outside the CDR3, taken from reference TRBV7-2 and TRBJ2-3): GAGVSQSPSNKVTEKGKDVELRCDPISGHTALYWYRQSLGQGLEFLIYFQGNSAPDKSGLPSDRFSAERTGGSVSTLTIQRTQQEDSAVYLCASSLRGSGGFTDTQYFGPGTRLTVL.